This T cell receptor (beta chain) was obtained from a study of cytomegalovirus exposure and HLA in healthy donors. From germline, CDR1 is SEHNR and CDR2 FQNEAQ (reference sequence). Germline trimming cut 7 bases from V and 4 bases from J; bases unmatched to any gene: 13. The CDR3 has 16 residues. With respect to this clone: The antigen is not known.

Broader study findings: Most TCR sequences were uncommon, yet certain public TCRs appeared in many donors. Specific recognition of CMV antigens was confirmed in vitro for three chains (all CMV-associated).

Assay: immunoSEQ multiplex PCR; the TCRdb copy retains only in-frame clones and omits some. The sample shows almost 70,000 clones, just over 95% of them seen only once. The clonotype originates from a woman aged 18-35 years in good health and CMV-seropositive. Sequenced input: PBMCs. The genes are TRBV7-9 and TRBJ1-2; 9 bases fit TRBD1. This CDR3 reads CASTQGGTGTSYGYTF. The CDR3 DNA is TGTGCCAGCACCCAGGGGGGGACAGGGACTTCCTATGGCTACACCTTC.